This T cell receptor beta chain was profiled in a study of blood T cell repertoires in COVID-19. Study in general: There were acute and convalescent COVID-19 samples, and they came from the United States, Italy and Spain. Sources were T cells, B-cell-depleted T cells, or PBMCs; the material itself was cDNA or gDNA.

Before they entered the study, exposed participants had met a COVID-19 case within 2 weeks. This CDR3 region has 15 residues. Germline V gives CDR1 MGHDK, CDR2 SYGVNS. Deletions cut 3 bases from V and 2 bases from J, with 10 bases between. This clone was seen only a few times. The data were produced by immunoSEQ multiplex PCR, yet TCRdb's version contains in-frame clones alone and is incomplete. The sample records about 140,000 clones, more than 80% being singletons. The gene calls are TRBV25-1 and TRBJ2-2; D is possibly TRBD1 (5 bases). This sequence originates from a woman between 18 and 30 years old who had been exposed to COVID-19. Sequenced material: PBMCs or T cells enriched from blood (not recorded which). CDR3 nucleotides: TGTGCCAGCAGTGATCCAGGGTTAAACACCGGGGAGCTGTTTTTT. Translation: CASSDPGLNTGELFF.